A selection of T cell receptor beta chains follows, all from one sample in a study of T cell changes during pregnancy in multiple sclerosis. The assay was immunoSEQ multiplex PCR, and TCRdb's table has in-frame clones only and misses some. The table records tens of thousands of clones, approximately 92% of them present only once. Specimen: CD4+ T cells from peripheral blood mononuclear cells, collected after pregnancy. The receptors shown here come from a female donor in good health, enrolled as a control in a pregnancy study. CDR3s include the opening cysteine and the closing phenylalanine or tryptophan. Fields, in order: CDR3 length, J gene, D gene, V gene, CDR3 protein. The D gene is left open where the match is weak.

>15|TRBJ1-2|TRBD1|TRBV7-9
CASSLRQGAKLGYTF
>14|TRBJ1-2|TRBD1|TRBV2
CASSHGQDSYGYTF
>13|TRBJ2-1|-|TRBV9
CASSWTPNNEQFF
>17|TRBJ2-5|TRBD1|TRBV7-7
CASSPGTGGSLGETQYF
>15|TRBJ1-5|-|TRBV19
CASRREGYSNQPQHF
>15|TRBJ2-7|-|TRBV7-2
CASSFDRDTTYEQYF
>12|TRBJ2-1|-|TRBV4-3
CASSQTQYEQFF
>15|TRBJ2-1|-|TRBV2
CASSAGHSSYNEQFF
>15|TRBJ2-1|TRBD2|TRBV9
CASSPSGSTYNEQFF
>15|TRBJ1-5|TRBD1|TRBV2
CASSYRTGSNQPQHF
>13|TRBJ2-1|-|TRBV28
CASSTQGLNEQFF
>15|TRBJ2-7|TRBD2|TRBV15
CATSRDELAGEEQYF
>11|TRBJ2-7|-|TRBV7-9
CASSPTDEQYF
>15|TRBJ1-2|-|TRBV5-4
CASSLNPTDDYGYTF
>14|TRBJ2-2|TRBD1|TRBV6-4
CASSETGLAGELFF
>13|TRBJ1-4|TRBD1|TRBV10-3
CAIKDRGDEKLFF
>12|TRBJ2-5|TRBD2|TRBV6-5
CASRVGEGTQYF
>15|TRBJ2-7|-|TRBV11-2
CASSLVASISYEQYF
>17|TRBJ1-4|-|TRBV7-2
CASSSERGATTNEKLFF
>16|TRBJ1-1|-|TRBV28
CASSLWVGEGDTEAFF
>16|TRBJ1-4|-|TRBV18
CASSPMVTALNEKLFF
>16|TRBJ1-2|TRBD1|TRBV7-9
CASSSGTGIYDYGYTF
>15|TRBJ2-7|TRBD2|TRBV15
CATSRDRGGRYEQYF
>17|TRBJ2-3|TRBD2|TRBV4-2
CASSQVTSGSVGDTQYF
>14|TRBJ2-1|TRBD1|TRBV5-1
CASSSGQVGSEQFF
>13|TRBJ1-6|-|TRBV28
CASSSLGNSPLHF
>13|TRBJ2-7|-|TRBV6-1
CASSETGDYEQYF
>16|TRBJ2-3|TRBD2|TRBV4-1
CASSQSLAGGGDTQYF
>13|TRBJ2-2|-|TRBV9
CASSVWEDGELFF
>14|TRBJ2-1|TRBD2|TRBV28
CASSVAVRENEQFF
>16|TRBJ1-6|TRBD1|TRBV7-3
CASSLMPGGRNSPLHF
>12|TRBJ1-2|-|TRBV11-2
CASSLAGTGYTF
>12|TRBJ1-1|-|TRBV4-2
CASSHWGVAAFF
>15|TRBJ2-1|-|TRBV9
CASSSPTGLVNEQFF
>17|TRBJ2-1|TRBD2|TRBV4-3
CASSQDSPAGGWNEQFF
>14|TRBJ1-2|-|TRBV4-3
CASSQAGNNYGYTF
>13|-|-|TRBV5-6
CASSPPRHYEQYF
>13|TRBJ2-7|TRBD1|TRBV28
CASSETGRGEQYF
>17|TRBJ2-3|TRBD2|TRBV10-3
CAISESGLAGGGDTQYF
>19|TRBJ2-2|-|TRBV13
CASSLWGLLPLANTGELFF
>13|TRBJ2-2|TRBD2|TRBV29-1
CSVGAGGAGELFF
>16|TRBJ2-7|TRBD2|TRBV6-1
CASSAPTSGEPYEQYF
>17|TRBJ2-7|TRBD1|TRBV18
CASSPPDRGELPYEQYF
>15|TRBJ1-6|TRBD1|TRBV2
CASRSDRAYNSPLHF
>12|TRBJ1-1|-|TRBV19
CASSIDRTEAFF
>13|TRBJ2-5|-|TRBV6-1
CASSDGLAETQYF
>18|TRBJ1-5|-|TRBV7-2
CASSPGRIGGRGNQPQHF